This record covers a single T cell receptor beta chain. Its antigen is not known. Treatment here: 15 to 20 received Ad26.COV2.S at low or high dose, single or two shots; about 5 received placebo; per-sample allocation not given. Specimens were obtained on day 63 following the first vaccine or placebo injection. The assay was immunoSEQ multiplex PCR, and TCRdb's table has in-frame clones only and misses some. Among approximately 500,000 clones listed, around 88% were seen once. This entry belongs to a study of Ad26.COV2.S vaccination and SARS-CoV-2 variants. About the study: Intramuscularly, Ad26.COV2.S was given either once or twice, 56 days apart.

Study-wide findings and caveats: Substantial breadth was reported for post-vaccination spike-specific CD8+ and CD4+ T cells.

This TCR was sampled from a person between 18 and 60 years old who received the Ad26.COV2.S COVID-19 vaccine or a placebo. The sequencing used peripheral blood, collected in a trial of Ad26.COV2.S vaccine versus placebo.

The chain's CDR3 is CASSLPWLGEQFF. Here the CDR3 DNA reads TGTGCCAGCAGTCTCCCCTGGTTGGGTGAGCAGTTCTTC. V is TRBV28 and J is TRBJ2-1, with D uncertain. The germline CDR1 and CDR2 sequences are MDHEN and SYDVKM. V was shortened by 5 bases and J by 9 bases, with 14 bases between the two germline ends. The CDR3 contains 13 residues.